These 17 T cell receptor beta chains were all obtained from the same sample, sequenced in a study of T cell clonality in common variable immunodeficiency. No antigen has been identified for these receptors. This table comes from immunoSEQ multiplex PCR, and its TCRdb copy is limited to in-frame clones, with some not included. Sampling found 25,000 to 30,000 clones, none seen once. Study results and limitations: In common variable immunodeficiency, TCR beta chains reportedly carried fewer deletions and N-nucleotide insertions.

Specimen: peripheral blood mononuclear cells. The receptors stem from a human donor with common variable immunodeficiency.

In its sample, this clone was seen many times. The read falls 3 residues short of the CDR3 end, and the missing part is taken from the germline J gene. This chain links TRBV29-1 with TRBJ1-1; 7 bases fit TRBD1. There are 16 residues in the CDR3. The ends lost 1 base at V and 6 bases at J; junction bases unmatched: 14. Germline V lookup: CDR1 SQVTM, CDR2 ANQGSEA. This CDR3 is CSVEGGARQGRAEAFF. Partial CDR3 DNA: TGCAGCGTTGAAGGGGGGGCTAGACAGGGAAGGGCTGAA. Drawing the rest from reference TRBV29-1 and TRBJ1-1, the complete variable domain is SAVISQKPSRDICQRGTSLTIQCQVDSQVTMMFWYRQQPGQSLTLIATANQGSEATYESGFVIDKFPISRPNLTFSTLTVSNMSPEDSSIYLCSVEGGARQGRAEAFFGQGTRLTVV.

This clone was seen ten or more times. The read comes to an end 3 residues before the CDR3 does, leaving the germline J gene to fill in the end. The rearrangement joins TRBV7-8 to TRBJ2-7; 7 bases align to TRBD2. CDR1 is SGHVS, CDR2 FQNEAQ, per germline. CDR3 length equals 14 residues. V lost 5 bases, J lost 3 bases, and 7 bases stayed unmatched. CDR3 DNA (partial): TGTGCCAGCAGCCCCAGACTAGCCCGCTACGAG. Amino acid sequence: CASSPRLARYE. The full CDR3 reads CASSPRLARYEQYF.

This clone has at least ten counts. CDR3 sequence: CASSPGAQRTDTQYF. The covered CDR3 bases are TGTGCCAGCAGCCCTGGGGCCCAAAGGACAGATACG. The V gene is TRBV7-2, the J gene TRBJ2-3, with a possible D match to TRBD1 (5 bases). The CDR3 end lies 3 residues beyond the end of the read and is filled in from the germline J gene. From germline, CDR1 is SGHTA and CDR2 FQGNSA. This CDR3 comprises 15 residues. Trimming took 5 bases from V and 3 from J, leaving 15 bases between them.

In regard to this clone: The read ends 3 residues before the CDR3 terminus; that terminus is restored from the germline J gene. J is TRBJ2-2 and V is TRBV7-3; D may be TRBD2 (6 bases). CDR1 and CDR2 from the germline V gene are SGHTA and FQGTGA. There are 16 residues in the CDR3. Between the trimmed V and J ends, which lost 5 bases and 5 bases, there was a span of 18 bases. CDR3 DNA, as far as it was read: TGTGCCAGCAGCCCCAGGGTGACTAGTTTGACCGGGGAG. Translating gives CASSPRVTSLTGE. The entire CDR3 sequence reads CASSPRVTSLTGELFF.

There are many counts of this clone. The read ends 3 residues before the CDR3 terminus; that terminus is restored from the germline J gene. The rearrangement uses TRBV7-8 and TRBJ2-1; 8 bases fit TRBD2. V dropped 5 bases and J dropped 9; count of bases not matched to a gene: 12. The CDR3 is 15 residues long. Germline values: CDR1 SGHVS, CDR2 FQNEAQ. The CDR3 loop reads CASSLWTSPVREQFF. CDR3 DNA, as far as it was read: TGTGCCAGCAGCCTATGGACTAGCCCAGTACGTGAG.

This clone has just a few counts. The sequenced fragment ends 3 residues before the CDR3 boundary, so the rest is inferred from the germline J gene. The chain employs TRBV5-5 and TRBJ2-3; D is perhaps TRBD2 (6 bases). In germline, CDR1 is SGHKS, CDR2 YYEKEE (reference sequence). Trimming pared 4 bases from V and 4 bases from J, leaving 16 bases between. The CDR3 spans 15 residues. CDR3 loop: CASSLLGASADTQYF. CDR3 bases read: TGTGCCAGCAGCCTCCTTGGGGCTAGCGCAGATACG.

This clone was found a few times. The read terminates 3 residues ahead of where the CDR3 ends, so the germline J gene completes it. The J gene is TRBJ2-1, the V gene TRBV7-9; 11 bases are shared with TRBD2. The CDR3 sequence is 15 residues long. Trimming removed 0 bases from V and 6 bases from J; junction bases left unmatched: 1. CDR1 SEHNR and CDR2 FQNEAQ come from the germline V gene (reference sequence). CDR3 DNA (partial): TGTGCCAGCAGCTTAGCTAGCGGGAGGGCCAATGAG. Encoded protein: CASSLASGRANE. The entire CDR3 protein is CASSLASGRANEQFF.

As to this clone: Read sequence stops 3 residues before the CDR3 end, and the germline J gene provides the missing end. The chain uses TRBV7-9 and TRBJ1-1; possibly TRBD1 for D (6 bases). The CDR3 is 14 residues long. The germline CDR1 and CDR2 sequences are SEHNR and FQNEAQ (reference sequence). Trimming shortened V by 3 bases and J by 6 bases, and 14 bases separated the two germline ends. CDR3 loop: CASSFGQSAPEAFF. The DNA read from the CDR3 is TGTGCCAGCAGCTTTGGACAGTCCGCACCTGAA.

In this sample, this clone turned up many times. The read is 3 residues too short to cover the CDR3 end, so that end is filled in from the germline J gene. This chain joins TRBV7-8 and TRBJ2-3; no clear D gene. CDR3 length equals 12 residues. Germline CDR1 is SGHVS and CDR2 is FQNEAQ. Trimming took 2 bases from V and 5 from J, leaving 5 bases between them. The chain's CDR3 is CASSLNGDTQYF. The CDR3 DNA, read in part, is TGTGCCAGCAGCTTAAACGGAGATACG.

This clone was seen many times. The sequenced fragment ends 3 residues before the CDR3 boundary, so the rest is inferred from the germline J gene. This chain connects TRBV20-1 to TRBJ2-6, with TRBD1 identical over 10 bases. The CDR3 length is 18 residues. Germline V CDR1 and CDR2: DFQATT, SNEGSKA (reference sequence). V was clipped by 1 base and J by 0 bases; unmatched bases: 6. The CDR3 reads CSARAPGQGISGANVLTF. The CDR3 DNA, read in part, is TGCAGTGCTAGAGCCCCGGGACAGGGGATCTCTGGGGCCAACGTC.

This clone was seen more than once but under ten times. The CDR3 end falls 3 residues outside the read, so it is completed with the germline J gene. The chain employs TRBV6-2 or TRBV6-3 and TRBJ2-1; 7 bases align to TRBD1. This CDR3 spans 13 amino acids. CDR1 MNHEY and CDR2 SVGEGT come from the germline V gene. V trimming: 6 bases; J trimming: 8 bases; junction bases outside the gene matches: 7. The CDR3 sequence: CASSLTGIHEQFF. The CDR3 DNA, read in part, is TGTGCCAGCAGCCTGACAGGGATCCATGAG.

This clone was counted many times. The DNA read from the CDR3 is TGTGCCAGCAGCTTAGCCAGGGGATACGAG. It codes for CASSLARGYE. The whole CDR3 protein reads CASSLARGYEQYF. This rearrangement joins TRBV7-6 to TRBJ2-7, with TRBD1 as a possible D gene (6 bases). The read is 3 residues too short to cover the CDR3 end, so that end is filled in from the germline J gene. Germline loops: CDR1 SGHVS, CDR2 FNYEAQ. Trimming removed 0 bases at V and 4 bases at J, with 7 bases between. This CDR3 region has 13 residues.

This clone was observed at least ten times. The CDR3 is cut off 3 residues early in the read; its end comes from the germline J gene. The genes are TRBV6-2 or TRBV6-3 and TRBJ2-7; 8 nucleotides agree with TRBD1. This CDR3 is 15 amino acids long. Germline-derived CDR1 and CDR2 are MNHEY and SVGEGT. After removal of 0 bases from V and 4 bases from J, the junction contained 5 bases not matched to a gene. The part of the CDR3 DNA that was read is TGTGCCAGCAGTTACTCACAGGGGGTCGGGTACGAG. Its translation: CASSYSQGVGYE. The entire CDR3 sequence reads CASSYSQGVGYEQYF.

This clone was recorded at least ten times. The read comes to an end 3 residues before the CDR3 does, leaving the germline J gene to fill in the end. This chain links TRBV7-8 with TRBJ2-5, with D tentatively TRBD1 (6 bases). V lost 4 bases to trimming and J lost 4 bases, with 13 bases between them. The V gene's germline CDR1 is SGHVS and CDR2 FQNEAQ. This CDR3 spans 14 amino acids. This CDR3 reads CASSSDRRIETQYF. The sequenced part of the CDR3 DNA is TGTGCCAGCAGCTCCGACAGGAGGATAGAGACC.

This clone was seen ten or more times. The read falls 3 residues short of the CDR3 end, and the missing part is taken from the germline J gene. This chain joins TRBV30 and TRBJ2-3, with TRBD2 matching 8 bases. This CDR3 spans 16 amino acids. The germline V gene encodes CDR1 GTSNPN and CDR2 SVGIG (reference sequence). V lost 3 bases and J lost 2; bases outside the gene matches: 10. CDR3 amino acids: CAWRDFTSGITDTQYF. CDR3 DNA, as far as it was read: TGTGCCTGGAGGGACTTTACTAGCGGAATCACAGATACG.

This clone was observed a handful of times. The read terminates 3 residues before the CDR3 end, so the remaining end is supplied by the germline J gene. The V and J genes are TRBV2 and TRBJ1-4; a weak D match, TRBD1 (6 bases). V was clipped by 3 bases and J by 4 bases, with 15 bases between them. CDR1 is SNHLY, CDR2 FYNNEI, per germline. This CDR3 has 16 residues. The CDR3 loop reads CASSDLQGGFNEKLFF. The CDR3 DNA, read in part, is TGTGCCAGCAGTGACCTCCAAGGGGGATTTAATGAAAAA.

Of note for this clone: Read coverage stops 3 residues before the CDR3 terminus; the germline J gene supplies the remainder. The chain has TRBV2 and TRBJ1-2; D is unresolved. The germline V and J ends were trimmed by 7 bases and 6 bases, with 12 bases remaining between them. CDR1 and CDR2 from the germline V gene are SNHLY and FYNNEI. The CDR3 covers 12 residues. The CDR3 region is CASIGLRDGYTF. Incomplete CDR3 DNA: TGTGCCAGCATCGGCCTTCGGGATGGC.